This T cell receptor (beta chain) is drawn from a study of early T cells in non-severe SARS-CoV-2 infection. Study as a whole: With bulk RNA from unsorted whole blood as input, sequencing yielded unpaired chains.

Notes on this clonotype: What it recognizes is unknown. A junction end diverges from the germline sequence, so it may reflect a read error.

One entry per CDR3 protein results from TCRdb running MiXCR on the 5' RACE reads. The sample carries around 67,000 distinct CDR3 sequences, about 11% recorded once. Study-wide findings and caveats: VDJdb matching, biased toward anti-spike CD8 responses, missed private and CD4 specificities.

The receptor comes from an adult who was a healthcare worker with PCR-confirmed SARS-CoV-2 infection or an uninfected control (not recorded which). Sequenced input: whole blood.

DNA for the CDR3: TGCGTCAGCAGCTTGATGGCAGATACGCAGTATTTT. Translation gives CVSSLMADTQYF. The chain joins TRBV5-1 to TRBJ2-3; D is undetermined. Germline V gene sequence: CDR1 SGHRS, CDR2 YFSETQ. The length of the CDR3 is 12 residues.